Sequencing of this TCR beta chain was carried out in a study of blood T cell repertoires in COVID-19 (dated by TCRdb to about 2020). The study in broad terms: Samples from collaborators originated in the United States, Italy and Spain and spanned both the acute and convalescent phases of COVID-19. The prospective study material was composed of cDNA or gDNA derived from T cells, B-cell-depleted T cells, or PBMCs. Deeply sampled blood TCRbeta repertoires from subjects exposed to, actively infected with, or recovered from COVID-19 were included in the dataset. The repertoires were made available in a free public database intended to serve as a resource for research on the immune response to SARS-CoV-2. The samples were drawn from two sources: the first 160 participants of the ongoing ImmuneRACE study, and 950 to 1,500 subjects contributed by 6 global collaborators. Nearly every sample came with metadata listing a de-identified subject ID, COVID-19 status, age in years and sex. Where HLA class I and class II types were available, the types were taken from metadata supplied by the sample provider, not from assay-based typing. Overall results and qualifications from the work: How much clinical and demographic metadata was included differed by source and by participant, and the metadata was provided uncurated.

TCRbeta CDR3 regions were amplified from genomic DNA by means of the immunoSEQ Assay, a bias-controlled multiplex PCR. The paper's data handling went like this. The number of nucleated cells in each sample was estimated by amplification of reference gene primers within the assay. Sequence reads were collapsed and filtered to measure the absolute abundance of every unique TCRbeta CDR3 rearrangement. For each sample, productive Simpson clonality was calculated as the square root of Simpson's diversity index over productive rearrangements. Imported from immuneACCESS, the table was reduced by TCRdb to in-frame sequences with V and J called. These copies leave out some clones; in studies compared against another copy, an unresolved V gene accounts for under half, and the cause of the remainder is not known. The D gene and trimming were derived from the DNA, and the V and J assignments and clone size from that table. In all, the sample holds approximately 46,000 clones, and about four fifths of those were seen once. Clones ranked in the top ten supply 20% to 25% of the sample.

One collaborating source in Seattle enrolled patients during active infection and followed them longitudinally through the course of disease. The collaborating institutions used their own protocols to collect whole blood in K2EDTA tubes. For TCRbeta analysis, collaborators shipped samples in one of three forms: frozen whole blood, isolated PBMCs, or DNA extracted from either of those sample types. Worth noting for this clone: The clone's antigen remains unknown. Qualities for individual bases were not recorded, and no much larger clone is one base off.

Material: peripheral blood. This TCR was sampled from a woman aged 80 or older with COVID-19, enrolled during active disease.

The bases read TGTGCCAGCAGCGTCGGGAGGGCCTCAGATACGCAGTATTTT. It codes for CASSVGRASDTQYF. The rearrangement combines TRBV2 with TRBJ2-3; 8 bases in the middle match TRBD2. The germline V end is reduced by 6 bases and the J end by 4 bases; junction bases left unmatched: 6. CDR1 and CDR2 are drawn from the germline V gene: SNHLY, FYNNEI. The CDR3, cysteine through phenylalanine, is 14 amino acids long. Of all the DNA, just the CDR3 is kept, 42 bases in frame from base 1.